These 27 T cell receptor beta chains were sequenced from one sample in a study of T cell repertoires in ileal Crohn's disease. Only in-frame clones appear in the TCRdb table, and some are missing; sequencing was by immunoSEQ multiplex PCR. Of around 510 clones in the sample, under 95% are singletons; the top ten hold 9.5% to 12%. Indicated time point: proximal margin of the surgical specimen (macroscopically non-inflamed). The sample taken for sequencing was ileal tissue. Source of these receptors: an adult with Crohn's disease.

This clone was counted once. This chain joins TRBV5-6 and TRBJ2-7, with D perhaps TRBD1 (5 bases). In germline, CDR1 is SGHDT, CDR2 YYEEEE. The germline V and J ends were trimmed by 0 bases and 4 bases, with 17 bases remaining between them. The CDR3 runs to 16 residues. Here the CDR3 DNA reads TGTGCCAGCAGCTTGGCCCTCGGCAGGGCCGCATACGAGCAGTACTTC. It encodes CASSLALGRAAYEQYF. Drawing the rest from reference TRBV5-6 and TRBJ2-7, the complete variable domain is DAGVTQSPTHLIKTRGQQVTLRCSPKSGHDTVSWYQQALGQGPQFIFQYYEEEERQRGNFPDRFSGHQFPNYSSELNVNALLLGDSALYLCASSLALGRAAYEQYFGPGTRLTVT.

This sequence joins TRBV15 and TRBJ1-2; D call uncertain. Deletions cut 3 bases from V and 7 bases from J, with 15 bases between. Looked up from germline, CDR1 is LNHNV and CDR2 is YYDKDF (reference sequence). The CDR3 is 14 residues long. The DNA for the CDR3 is TGTGCCACCAGCAGGCCCGGGCGTGATAGTGGCTACACCTTC. Translation: CATSRPGRDSGYTF.

The chain couples TRBV25-1 to TRBJ1-2; D is possibly TRBD1 (5 bases). CDR3 length: 11 residues. The V end lost 7 bases, the J end lost 5 bases, and 8 bases lay between the germline ends. From germline, CDR1 is MGHDK and CDR2 SYGVNS. The CDR3 DNA is TGTGCCAGCATTGGGGGGTATGGCTACACCTTC. Encoded protein: CASIGGYGYTF.

V usage is TRBV5-1 and J usage is TRBJ2-3; TRBD2 matches at 11 bases. V lost 4 bases to trimming and J lost 0 bases; unmatched junction nucleotides: 4. CDR3 size: 16 residues. The germline V gene encodes CDR1 SGHRS and CDR2 YFSETQ. As DNA, the CDR3 is TGCGCCAGCAGCCCTGGGACTAGCGGTAGCACAGATACGCAGTATTTT. It translates to CASSPGTSGSTDTQYF. The whole variable domain, filled in from reference TRBV5-1 and TRBJ2-3, reads KAGVTQTPRYLIKTRGQQVTLSCSPISGHRSVSWYQQTPGQGLQFLFEYFSETQRNKGNFPGRFSGRQFSNSRSEMNVSTLELGDSALYLCASSPGTSGSTDTQYFGPGTRLTVL.

The rearrangement joins TRBV7-9 to TRBJ2-5, with D uncertain. The CDR3 runs to 14 residues. Germline lookup yields CDR1 SEHNR and CDR2 FQNEAQ (reference sequence). Trimming removed 2 bases from V and 3 bases from J, with 10 bases in between. CDR3 nucleotide sequence: TGTGCCAGCAGCTTACTCACTCCTAAAGAGACCCAGTACTTC. Translation: CASSLLTPKETQYF. Together with reference TRBV7-9 and TRBJ2-5, the CDR3 gives the full variable domain: DTGVSQNPRHKITKRGQNVTFRCDPISEHNRLYWYRQTLGQGPEFLTYFQNEAQLEKSRLLSDRFSAERPKGSFSTLEIQRTEQGDSAMYLCASSLLTPKETQYFGPGTRLLVL.

V is TRBV14 and J is TRBJ1-2, with D perhaps TRBD1 (6 bases). Germline CDR1 and CDR2: SGHDN and FVKESK. Trimming stripped 2 bases from V and 8 bases from J, with 12 bases between. The CDR3 consists of 13 residues. CDR3 bases: TGTGCCAGCAGCCAACAACAGGGATTGGGCTACACCTTC. This translates into CASSQQQGLGYTF.

The V and J genes are TRBV2 and TRBJ1-1, with D unresolved. Germline CDR1 reads SNHLY; CDR2 reads FYNNEI. This CDR3 region has 13 residues. V shed 4 bases and J shed 3 bases, with 9 bases lying between them. The CDR3 DNA is TGTGCCAGCAGTGCGGGAGGGCACACTGAAGCTTTCTTT. Its protein is CASSAGGHTEAFF.

The chain has TRBV7-9 and TRBJ2-7; 11 nucleotides match TRBD1. This CDR3 has 14 amino acids. The trim removed 4 bases at V and 2 bases at J, leaving 1 base unmatched. Germline lookup yields CDR1 SEHNR and CDR2 FQNEAQ (reference sequence). CDR3 sequence (DNA): TGTGCCAGCAGCTCGGGACAGGGGGCCTACGAGCAGTACTTC. Translation gives CASSSGQGAYEQYF.

The genes are TRBV6-6 and TRBJ2-2; D gene unclear. Germline assignment: CDR1 MNHNY and CDR2 SVGAGI (reference sequence). V was shortened by 5 bases and J by 6 bases, with 10 bases between the two germline ends. This CDR3 comprises 13 residues. The CDR3 coding sequence is TGTGCCAGCAGTGGCATTAGTTCCGGGGAGCTGTTTTTT. Encoded protein: CASSGISSGELFF.

The chain employs TRBV6-6 and TRBJ2-7; D not resolved. Per the germline V gene, CDR1 is MNHNY and CDR2 is SVGAGI (reference sequence). CDR3 length equals 14 residues. V was shortened by 6 bases and J by 1 base, with 13 bases between the two germline ends. CDR3 DNA sequence: TGTGCCAGCAGGGAATTCGGTCTATCCTACGAGCAGTACTTC. Protein sequence: CASREFGLSYEQYF.

The chain combines TRBV7-9 with TRBJ1-6; no definite D call. Germline CDR1 is SEHNR and CDR2 is FQNEAQ (reference sequence). The V end was cut by 1 base, the J end by 10 bases, with 8 bases between. The CDR3 runs to 13 residues. The CDR3 protein is CASSLEGSSPLHF. In DNA form, the CDR3 reads TGTGCCAGCAGCTTAGAAGGGAGCTCACCCCTCCACTTT.

CDR3: CASSQAQGADTQYF. The CDR3 coding sequence is TGCGCCAGCAGCCAAGCACAGGGGGCAGATACGCAGTATTTT. This chain connects TRBV4-3 to TRBJ2-3, with 8 bases identical to TRBD1. V was pared by 1 base and J by 4 bases, with 1 base of the junction left unmatched. The germline V gene encodes CDR1 LGHNA and CDR2 YSLEER. This CDR3 has 14 amino acids.

Only one count was recorded for this clone. The V and J genes are TRBV19 and TRBJ1-2; the D is unclear. V lost 5 bases to trimming and J lost 3 bases, with 10 bases between them. Germline CDR1 is LNHDA and CDR2 is SQIVND (reference sequence). The CDR3 covers 13 residues. CDR3 sequence reads: CASSPYMDYGYTF. The DNA of the CDR3 is TGTGCCAGTAGTCCCTATATGGACTATGGCTACACCTTC.

The V gene is TRBV5-1, the J gene TRBJ1-6; 9 bases match TRBD1. The CDR3 totals 18 residues. Germline CDR1 reads SGHRS; CDR2 reads YFSETQ. The trim removed 4 bases at V and 0 bases at J, leaving 8 bases unmatched. The DNA for the CDR3 is TGCGCCAGCAGCGCGGACAGGGGATCGGGCTCCTATAATTCACCCCTCCACTTT. Translating gives CASSADRGSGSYNSPLHF.

The V gene is TRBV4-2, the J gene TRBJ1-3; D not certain. Germline CDR1 and CDR2: LGHNA and YNFKEQ. Between the trimmed V and J ends, which lost 3 bases and 8 bases, there was a span of 8 bases. The CDR3 is 12 residues long. The chain's CDR3 is CASSQSRDTIYF. CDR3 in DNA: TGTGCCAGCAGCCAGAGTAGAGACACCATATATTTT.

The rearrangement uses TRBV10-3 and TRBJ2-3, with 8 bases fitting TRBD2. The germline V gene encodes CDR1 ENHRY and CDR2 SYGVKD. The junction had 5 bases not matched to a gene; V was cut back by 1 base and J by 2 bases. The CDR3 spans 16 residues. This CDR3 is CAISELGSGDTDTQYF. In DNA, the CDR3 is TGTGCCATCAGTGAGTTGGGTAGCGGGGACACAGATACGCAGTATTTT.

This chain links TRBV25-1 with TRBJ1-2; 7 positions match TRBD1. The CDR3 contains 12 residues. The germline V gene encodes CDR1 MGHDK and CDR2 SYGVNS. Losses at the gene ends were 7 bases for V and 4 bases for J; bases not matched to a gene: 3. For the CDR3, the DNA is TGTGCCAGCAATGAGGGGGCCTATGGCTACACCTTC. Its translation: CASNEGAYGYTF.

The chain employs TRBV7-8 and TRBJ1-1; D call uncertain. Germline V lookup: CDR1 SGHVS, CDR2 FQNEAQ. V was trimmed by 2 bases and J by 3 bases, leaving 10 bases between them. The CDR3 has 14 residues. DNA of the CDR3: TGTGCCAGCAGCTTAAGTCGGGAGGACACTGAAGCTTTCTTT. Its protein is CASSLSREDTEAFF.

The V gene is TRBV6-6, the J gene TRBJ1-2; TRBD1 might be the D (6 bases). CDR3 length: 13 amino acids. V was trimmed by 8 bases and J by 3 bases, leaving 13 bases between them. Per the germline V gene, CDR1 is MNHNY and CDR2 is SVGAGI (reference sequence). CDR3 nucleotide sequence: TGTGCCAGCTTAAACAGGGAATACTATGGCTACACCTTC. Translation: CASLNREYYGYTF.

The chain couples TRBV4-3 to TRBJ1-3; no clear D gene. The CDR3 consists of 19 residues. The V and J ends lost 2 bases and 0 bases respectively, with 20 bases between them. CDR1 is LGHNA, CDR2 YSLEER, per germline. Here the CDR3 DNA reads TGCGCCAGCAGCCAATATTTCCATAAACAGTTACTCTCTGGAAACACCATATATTTT. As protein: CASSQYFHKQLLSGNTIYF.

V gene TRBV7-2 combines with J gene TRBJ2-5, with D unresolved. CDR1 is SGHTA, CDR2 FQGNSA, per germline. With 0 bases removed from V and 1 base from J, the gap between germline ends came to 6 bases. The CDR3 length is 14 residues. The CDR3 spells CASSLARTQETQYF. DNA for the CDR3: TGTGCCAGCAGCTTAGCGAGGACCCAAGAGACCCAGTACTTC.

Comment on this clone: The same CDR3 can be traced to other DNA sequences in this sample. The CDR3 DNA follows: TGTGCCAGCAGTTACTCGAATTCACCCCTCCACTTT. This codes for CASSYSNSPLHF. The chain links TRBV6-5 to TRBJ1-6; D is unclear. The CDR3 runs 12 residues. Trimming took off 0 bases at V and 7 bases at J, with 1 base between the two ends. Germline CDR1 and CDR2: MNHEY and SVGAGI.

The chain employs TRBV15 and TRBJ1-3, with D uncertain. The length of the CDR3 is 18 residues. Germline V gene data show CDR1 as LNHNV and CDR2 as YYDKDF (reference sequence). V was cut by 0 bases and J by 4 bases, with 19 bases left in between. In DNA, the CDR3 is TGTGCCACCAGCAGAGATCTGCCCCTCATCACCTCCGGAAACACCATATATTTT. The encoded protein is CATSRDLPLITSGNTIYF. Full variable domain (outside the CDR3, taken from reference TRBV15 and TRBJ1-3): DAMVIQNPRYQVTQFGKPVTLSCSQTLNHNVMYWYQQKSSQAPKLLFHYYDKDFNNEADTPDNFQSRRPNTSFCFLDIRSPGLGDTAMYLCATSRDLPLITSGNTIYFGEGSWLTVV.

The V and J genes are TRBV6-5 and TRBJ1-5; D remains ambiguous. Trimming stripped 7 bases from V and 3 bases from J, with 13 bases between. The germline CDR1 and CDR2 sequences are MNHEY and SVGAGI. This CDR3 is 14 amino acids long. The CDR3 spells CASKRGGDNQPQHF. The DNA for the CDR3 is TGTGCCAGCAAACGGGGAGGCGACAATCAGCCCCAGCATTTT.

Written as DNA, the CDR3 is TGTGCCAGCAGCGGAAGGCTAGCTACACATAATTCACCCCTCCACTTT. This translates into CASSGRLATHNSPLHF. This chain connects TRBV21-1 to TRBJ1-6. TRBV21-1 is labeled a pseudogene. The length of the CDR3 is 16 residues.

The V call is TRBV4-3, the J call TRBJ2-2, with D perhaps TRBD1 (5 bases). Germline CDR1 and CDR2: LGHNA and YSLEER. The germline V and J ends were trimmed by 2 bases and 7 bases, with 17 bases remaining between them. This CDR3 comprises 16 residues. The CDR3 DNA is TGCGCCAGCAGCCAACGGGCCAGGGCTACCGACGGGGAGCTGTTTTTT. Translating it yields CASSQRARATDGELFF.

The V call is TRBV11-3, the J call TRBJ1-3; D uncertain. Trimming stripped 5 bases from V and 3 bases from J, with 11 bases between. CDR3 length: 14 residues. Germline CDR1 reads SGHNT; CDR2 reads YENEEA. CDR3 loop: CASSRGGYGNTIYF. As DNA, the CDR3 is TGTGCCAGCAGCCGAGGCGGTTATGGAAACACCATATATTTT.